The entry below gives a single TCR beta chain sequence along with its context. It lacks a known antigen. No much larger clonotype is one base removed from it; base qualities were not supplied. Ophthalmopathy patients had moderately to severely active disease, with a Clinical Activity Score of 3 or more, a NOSPECS grade of 4 or more, and a disease duration of less than 3 months. Patients with uncontrolled infections, other autoimmune diseases, pregnancy or lactation were excluded. Diagnoses were established on the basis of clinical symptoms, serum thyroxine and TRAb, thyroid ultrasound, and orbital computed tomography. PBMCs were isolated from about 9.2 ml of fresh peripheral blood by Ficoll-Paque density gradient centrifugation. Total RNA was extracted with Trizol reagent, and quality was checked on an Agilent 2100 Bioanalyzer. This entry belongs to a study of T cells in Graves' hyperthyroidism and ophthalmopathy (dated by TCRdb to between 2018 and 2021). About the study as a whole: Peripheral blood was collected at initial diagnosis, before any treatment. Following sampling, methimazole starting at 30 mg daily was given to hyperthyroidism patients, and high-dose intravenous methylprednisolone was given to ophthalmopathy patients. Thyroid tissue and blood T-cell repertoires from several Graves' hyperthyroidism patients were also compared in the study. TCR Vbeta CDR3 sequencing of roughly 140 peripheral blood samples (43 ophthalmopathy, 75 to 85 hyperthyroidism and 17 progressor patients) is reported in the paper. To identify TCR V-J signatures that set the groups apart, the researchers used a discovery cohort of more than 95 patients, made up of under 45 with Graves' ophthalmopathy and some 58 with stable Graves' hyperthyroidism. Prospective prediction of ophthalmopathy was tested in an independent validation cohort of 18 hyperthyroidism patients and some 17 patients who later progressed to ophthalmopathy. The approximately 90 discovery patients were divided at random into training and test sets in a 7:3 ratio. The research as a whole found: Sample size was not statistically predetermined, and blinding of investigators to group allocation was not performed. In validation, the model predicted progression to ophthalmopathy with around 71% sensitivity and roughly 75% specificity, a median of 6.5 months before onset. A 13 V-J signature model separated ophthalmopathy from stable hyperthyroidism, with roughly 88% sensitivity and 81.08% specificity in cross-validation and 80%/75% in testing. Blood samples also contained most of the expanded thyroid clonotypes (frequency above 0.001), which suggests that blood repertoires may reflect thyroid immune responses.

The TCR beta CDR3 regions were amplified from RNA transcripts. The first round of RT-PCR for the TCR CDR3 was performed with the HTBI primer set and the Qiagen OneStep RT-PCR kit. A second multiplex PCR round built the libraries, followed by size selection and purification. The libraries were sequenced on an Illumina HiSeq2000 using paired-end 100 bp reads. As for the authors' bioinformatics: SOAPnuke was used to process the raw data, with reads discarded if the reads contained adapters or uncalled bases, had a mean Phred below 15, or lacked an exact constant-primer or identifier match. High-quality paired reads were merged with COPE v1.2.5, and unique nucleotide sequences were defined as clonotypes. MiTCR v1.1 was used to align the clonotypes against IMGT TRBV, TRBD and TRBJ reference segments. The analysis was restricted to V-J combinations with a frequency above 0.0001, which together covered 99.2% of the repertoires. The TCS score was defined as F50 (clonal expansion) divided by E x V (chaos), with BLOSUM62-based TCRdist calculated between CDR3 peptides within each V-J. Welch's t-statistics and random forest reduced around 510 V-J features to around 14, which were used in a naive Bayes classifier (R e1071). TCRdb trimmed the raw reads at Q25, called clones with MiXCR and kept productive beta chains. Rows with one shared CDR3 protein collapse into an entry with the most common genes and DNA. The V and J calls reflect TCRdb's pipeline rather than the authors' work. The sample table holds about 290,000 distinct CDR3 sequences, of which more than 15% were seen once. The top ten clones comprise over 50% of the sample.

This receptor was taken from a woman aged 60 to 75 with Graves' ophthalmopathy. The sequencing input was blood.

For the CDR3, the sequence is CASRTRDRGLGYTF. The nucleotide sequence reads as follows: TGTGCCAGCAGAACCCGGGACAGGGGGCTTGGCTACACCTTC. The sequence is built from TRBV12-3 or TRBV12-4 and TRBJ1-2, and TRBD1 matches 12 of the central bases. Counted from cysteine to phenylalanine, this CDR3 has 14 amino acids. Only the CDR3 part of the read is kept: 42 bases, read in frame from the first base. Trimming takes 6 bases off V and 7 bases off J; junction bases not matched to a gene: 6.